This T cell receptor beta chain appears in the sequencing data of a study of technical replicates of blood from several donors. Germline CDR1 is SQVTM and CDR2 is ANQGSEA. The CDR3 totals 13 residues. Trimming removed 4 bases from V and 7 bases from J; junction bases left unmatched: 6. Repertoires were generated with immunoSEQ multiplex PCR, while TCRdb's copy carries only in-frame clones and drops some. The table shows roughly 70,000 clones, with approximately 93% occurring only once. This sequence joins TRBV29-1 and TRBJ2-1, with 8 bases aligning to TRBD2. The TCR comes from a human donor in good health. The sequencing input was T cells isolated from PBMCs. Written as DNA, the CDR3 is TGCAGCGTTGCGGGGACTAGAGTGAATGAGCAGTTCTTC. Its protein product is CSVAGTRVNEQFF.